What follows is one T cell receptor (beta chain) and its context. Its target is not known. The sample originates from a study of shared clonotypes between healthy human individuals. Study summary: Donors had three CD4 naive, three CD4 memory, two CD8 naive and one CD8 memory plate apiece. Overall study results and limits: Non-shared clonotypes displayed generation probabilities falling below those of clonotypes present in all four donors.

The CDR3 is made up of 13 amino acids. V lost 6 bases and J 5 bases, leaving 13 bases between the germline ends. The germline CDR1 and CDR2 sequences are MNHEY and SMNVEV (reference sequence). The data were produced by immunoSEQ multiplex PCR, yet TCRdb's version contains in-frame clones alone and is incomplete. The sample yields roughly 2.6 million clones, approximately 92% seen once. The receptor comes from a man aged 18 to 30 in good health. The chain combines TRBV27 with TRBJ1-2; D gene unclear. Specimen: naive CD4+ T cells sorted from blood. Subset indicated: CD45RA+ positively selected. For the CDR3, the DNA is TGTGCCAGCAGCGCGATCCCGGGGTATGGCTACACCTTC. This translates into CASSAIPGYGYTF.